Following are 31 T cell receptor beta chains from one sample sequenced in a study of CD8 T cells in Susac syndrome. The RNA, about 0.45 to 1 ug, was put through reverse transcription using random hexamers. In TCRdb, the immunoSEQ multiplex PCR reads were re-called with MiXCR into one record per CDR3 protein. The table includes about 200,000 distinct CDR3 sequences, roughly nine tenths detected once. Specimen: CD8+ T cells from PBMCs. These receptors were obtained from a human donor with multiple sclerosis.

This rearrangement joins TRBV4-1 to TRBJ2-7; D remains unclear. The germline CDR1 and CDR2 sequences are MGHRA and YSYEKL. The germline V and J ends were trimmed by 0 bases and 4 bases, with 10 bases remaining between them. This CDR3 has 14 amino acids. CDR3 coding DNA: TGCGCCAGCAGCCAAGACCCTTTACCTTACGAGCAGTACTTC. This sequence encodes CASSQDPLPYEQYF.

The J gene is TRBJ1-1, the V gene TRBV5-4; 9 bases are shared with TRBD1. Trimming took 7 bases from V and 0 from J; bases not matched to a gene: 4. Germline V lookup: CDR1 SGHNT, CDR2 YYREEE (reference sequence). CDR3 size: 14 residues. CDR3 loop: CASRQGGMNTEAFF. CDR3 DNA sequence: TGTGCCAGCCGACAGGGGGGGATGAACACTGAAGCTTTCTTT.

The J gene is TRBJ1-2, the V gene TRBV30; weak D call: TRBD1 (5 bases). Trimming stripped 2 bases from V and 2 bases from J, with 12 bases between. This CDR3 is built from 14 residues. The germline V gene has CDR1 GTSNPN and CDR2 SVGIG (reference sequence). CDR3 loop: CAWSRWGQNYGYTF. In DNA form, the CDR3 reads TGTGCCTGGAGTAGGTGGGGCCAGAACTATGGCTACACCTTC.

The V call is TRBV6-4, the J call TRBJ1-1; a weak D match, TRBD1 (5 bases). Germline V CDR1 and CDR2: MRHNA, SNTAGT. The length of the CDR3 is 14 residues. With 8 bases removed from V and 5 bases from J, the gap between germline ends came to 18 bases. CDR3 nucleotide sequence: TGTGCCAGCTCCCCACCCGGGGCCGAGACTGAAGCTTTCTTT. Its protein product is CASSPPGAETEAFF.

The chain uses TRBV9 and TRBJ2-3; no clear D gene. Germline V gene sequence: CDR1 SGDLS, CDR2 YYNGEE. The CDR3 contains 14 residues. V was shortened by 6 bases and J by 3 bases, with 14 bases between the two germline ends. CDR3 residues: CASNSKGLTDTQYF. CDR3 sequence (DNA): TGTGCCAGCAACAGTAAGGGTTTAACAGATACGCAGTATTTT.

This chain uses TRBV12-3 or TRBV12-4 with TRBJ2-7, with unresolved D. The CDR3 is 12 residues long. Trimming left V 5 bases short and J 6 bases short, with 11 bases between. CDR3 in amino acids: CASSPSPFEQYF. The CDR3 nucleotides are TGTGCCAGCAGTCCGAGTCCGTTCGAGCAGTACTTC.

The gene calls are TRBV13 and TRBJ1-4; 7 bases map to TRBD1. The V segment lost 2 bases and the J segment 3 bases; nucleotides outside the gene matches: 12. Germline V gene data show CDR1 as PRHDT and CDR2 as FYEKMQ (reference sequence). The CDR3 covers 18 residues. This CDR3 is CASSLKQGPYPSNEKLFF. CDR3 sequence (DNA): TGTGCCAGCAGCTTAAAACAGGGGCCCTACCCTTCTAATGAAAAACTGTTTTTT.

V usage is TRBV19 and J usage is TRBJ2-1, with 7 bases lining up with TRBD2. CDR1 is LNHDA and CDR2 is SQIVND in the germline V gene (reference sequence). The CDR3 loop spans 14 amino acids. The J segment lost 5 bases and the V segment lost 7 bases, leaving 8 bases of the junction unmatched. CDR3 protein: CASMRGSGNNEQFF. In DNA, the CDR3 is TGTGCCAGTATGCGCGGGAGTGGTAACAATGAGCAGTTCTTC.

In its sample, this clonotype was seen a few times. The chain recombines TRBV4-3 with TRBJ2-2; a weak D match, TRBD2 (6 bases). Trimming left V 3 bases short and J 1 base short, with 9 bases between. This CDR3 is 15 amino acids long. Germline CDR1 reads LGHNA; CDR2 reads YSLEER. In nucleotides, the CDR3 is TGCGCCAGCAGCCACCGAGCGGGGAACACCGGGGAGCTGTTTTTT. Translated: CASSHRAGNTGELFF.

The chain carries TRBV7-9 and TRBJ2-1, with 15 bases lining up with TRBD2. CDR3 size: 16 residues. V trimming: 5 bases; J trimming: 8 bases; junction bases outside the gene matches: 7. In germline, CDR1 is SEHNR, CDR2 FQNEAQ (reference sequence). Here the CDR3 DNA reads TGTGCCAGCAGCCATGGACTAGCGGGAGGGCGGGATGAGCAGTTCTTC. Translated, it gives CASSHGLAGGRDEQFF.

This clonotype was recorded a few times. J is TRBJ2-7 and V is TRBV20-1; no firm D call. Germline CDR1 and CDR2: DFQATT and SNEGSKA (reference sequence). CDR3 length equals 11 residues. Trimming pared 0 bases from V and 2 bases from J, leaving 2 bases between. CDR3 amino acids: CSARDTYEQYF. Here the CDR3 DNA reads TGCAGTGCTAGAGATACCTACGAGCAGTACTTC.

This chain connects TRBV2 to TRBJ2-7, with D perhaps TRBD1 or TRBD2 (5 bases each). Germline V gives CDR1 SNHLY, CDR2 FYNNEI. V shed 10 bases and J shed 1 base, with 29 bases lying between them. The length of the CDR3 is 18 residues. CDR3 amino acids: CATQAPHGAKGDSYEQYF. The CDR3 region has the DNA TGTGCCACCCAGGCCCCTCACGGGGCTAAAGGGGATTCCTACGAGCAGTACTTC.

The genes are TRBV4-1 and TRBJ1-2; D uncertain. CDR3 length equals 18 residues. Trimming removed 4 bases from V and 0 bases from J, with 21 bases in between. CDR1 MGHRA and CDR2 YSYEKL come from the germline V gene. The CDR3 region is CASSPLTVPTHSNYGYTF. The CDR3 DNA is TGCGCCAGCAGCCCCCTGACCGTCCCTACCCACTCTAACTATGGCTACACCTTC.

The chain employs TRBV7-9 and TRBJ2-2; D gene uncertain. V lost 3 bases and J 4 bases, leaving 9 bases between the germline ends. Germline CDR1 is SEHNR and CDR2 is FQNEAQ (reference sequence). This CDR3 contains 14 residues. The CDR3 region has the DNA TGTGCCAGCAGCTTCCGGGTTACCACCGGGGAGCTGTTTTTT. Its protein product is CASSFRVTTGELFF.

The rearrangement joins TRBV27 to TRBJ2-7, with TRBD2 matching 8 bases. Trimming cost V 2 bases and J 6 bases; bases outside gene matches: 3. The CDR3 loop spans 13 amino acids. Germline loops: CDR1 MNHEY, CDR2 SMNVEV (reference sequence). CDR3 region: CASSLGTSSEQYF. The CDR3 DNA reads as TGTGCCAGCAGTTTAGGGACTAGTTCCGAGCAGTACTTC.

The chain has TRBV7-9 and TRBJ2-7; D is unresolved. Deletions cut 4 bases from V and 3 bases from J, with 10 bases between. The CDR3 consists of 13 residues. Germline loops: CDR1 SEHNR, CDR2 FQNEAQ (reference sequence). The CDR3 reads CASSSVFFYEQYF. DNA for the CDR3: TGTGCCAGCAGCTCGGTCTTTTTCTACGAGCAGTACTTC. The entire variable domain, with the rest obtained from reference TRBV7-9 and TRBJ2-7, is as follows: DTGVSQNPRHKITKRGQNVTFRCDPISEHNRLYWYRQTLGQGPEFLTYFQNEAQLEKSRLLSDRFSAERPKGSFSTLEIQRTEQGDSAMYLCASSSVFFYEQYFGPGTRLTVT.

The rearrangement links TRBV13 to TRBJ2-1; TRBD1 or TRBD2 may be the D gene (5 bases each). The length of the CDR3 is 15 residues. Deletions cut 3 bases from V and 1 base from J, with 10 bases between. Per germline, CDR1 PRHDT and CDR2 FYEKMQ (reference sequence). The DNA of the CDR3 is TGTGCCAGCAGCTTCGGGACCCCTTCCTACAATGAGCAGTTCTTC. This translates into CASSFGTPSYNEQFF.

The chain couples TRBV27 to TRBJ1-1; 7 positions match TRBD1. Per the germline V gene, CDR1 is MNHEY and CDR2 is SMNVEV (reference sequence). CDR3 length equals 12 residues. V trimming: 7 bases; J trimming: 7 bases; junction bases outside the gene matches: 6. The DNA for the CDR3 is TGTGCCAGCAAGAGGGGGCCGAATGAAGCTTTCTTT. The encoded protein is CASKRGPNEAFF.

This chain links TRBV19 with TRBJ2-2; TRBD2 is a possible D gene (5 bases). The length of the CDR3 is 15 residues. Germline CDR1 LNHDA, CDR2 SQIVND (reference sequence). Trimming took 6 bases from V and 1 from J, leaving 12 bases between them. The CDR3 DNA is TGTGCCAGTAGAGACGGACTCCTGAACACCGGGGAGCTGTTTTTT. Translated: CASRDGLLNTGELFF. The variable domain in full, completed from reference TRBV19 and TRBJ2-2, reads DGGITQSPKYLFRKEGQNVTLSCEQNLNHDAMYWYRQDPGQGLRLIYYSQIVNDFQKGDIAEGYSVSREKKESFPLTVTSAQKNPTAFYLCASRDGLLNTGELFFGEGSRLTVL.

The V gene is TRBV7-8, the J gene TRBJ1-2, with D maybe TRBD1 (6 bases). V was shortened by 5 bases and J by 5 bases, with 18 bases between the two germline ends. Looked up from germline, CDR1 is SGHVS and CDR2 is FQNEAQ. This CDR3 spans 15 amino acids. CDR3 nucleotides: TGTGCCAGCAGCGGACGACAGGACTCGTGGTATGGCTACACCTTC. It yields the protein CASSGRQDSWYGYTF. Supplemented by reference TRBV7-8 and TRBJ1-2, the full variable domain reads GAGVSQSPRYKVAKRGQDVALRCDPISGHVSLFWYQQALGQGPEFLTYFQNEAQLDKSGLPSDRFFAERPEGSVSTLKIQRTQQEDSAVYLCASSGRQDSWYGYTFGSGTRLTVV.

The chain has TRBV9 and TRBJ2-1; 11 bases are a match to TRBD2. Trimming took 2 bases from V and 7 from J; bases not matched to a gene: 5. The CDR3 runs to 15 residues. Germline assignment: CDR1 SGDLS and CDR2 YYNGEE. For the CDR3, the DNA is TGTGCCAGCAGCGTTAGCGGGGGGGCTGGGAATGAGCAGTTCTTC. Encoded protein: CASSVSGGAGNEQFF.

V and J are TRBV20-1 and TRBJ2-1; 11 bases fit TRBD1. CDR1 is DFQATT, CDR2 SNEGSKA, per germline (reference sequence). V was clipped by 4 bases and J by 5 bases; unmatched bases: 16. There are 18 residues in the CDR3. CDR3: CSATSPGTGGSTHNEQFF. The CDR3, as DNA: TGCAGTGCTACAAGTCCCGGGACAGGGGGGTCGACCCACAATGAGCAGTTCTTC.

The V gene is TRBV12-3 or TRBV12-4, the J gene TRBJ1-2; D is possibly TRBD1 (6 bases). The CDR3 consists of 15 residues. V lost 1 base to trimming and J lost 4 bases, with 13 bases between them. The CDR3 is CASSLDYREAYGYTF. CDR3 bases: TGTGCCAGCAGTTTAGATTACAGGGAGGCCTATGGCTACACCTTC.

This chain uses TRBV15 with TRBJ2-6, with 8 bases aligning to TRBD1. CDR1 LNHNV and CDR2 YYDKDF come from the germline V gene (reference sequence). V trimming: 0 bases; J trimming: 2 bases; junction bases outside the gene matches: 3. The CDR3 consists of 17 residues. The CDR3 region is CATSREDRGPGANVLTF. The CDR3 DNA is TGTGCCACCAGCAGAGAAGACAGGGGCCCTGGGGCCAACGTCCTGACTTTC.

This sequence joins TRBV30 and TRBJ2-1, with 8 bases matching TRBD1. Trimming at V came to 3 bases and at J to 7 bases, leaving 5 bases not matched to a gene. Germline CDR1 and CDR2: GTSNPN and SVGIG (reference sequence). The CDR3 runs 13 residues. CDR3: CAWRQGGWNEQFF. CDR3 DNA sequence: TGTGCCTGGAGACAGGGGGGCTGGAATGAGCAGTTCTTC.

The chain recombines TRBV9 with TRBJ2-7, with D uncertain. CDR1 is SGDLS, CDR2 YYNGEE, per germline. The V gene lost 0 bases and the J gene lost 5 bases, with 12 bases spanning the gap. The CDR3 is made up of 14 amino acids. The CDR3 DNA reads TGTGCCAGCAGCGTAGCGAGTAGCCTCGACGAGCAGTACTTC. Its translation: CASSVASSLDEQYF.

The chain couples TRBV5-6 to TRBJ1-1; D may be TRBD1 (6 bases). This CDR3 has 14 residues. V was cut by 2 bases and J by 7 bases, with 15 bases left in between. CDR1 is SGHDT, CDR2 YYEEEE, per germline. In DNA, the CDR3 is TGTGCCAGCAGCTTTAGACAGGCGCCTGATGAAGCTTTCTTT. Protein sequence: CASSFRQAPDEAFF. Filled out from reference TRBV5-6 and TRBJ1-1, the complete variable domain reads DAGVTQSPTHLIKTRGQQVTLRCSPKSGHDTVSWYQQALGQGPQFIFQYYEEEERQRGNFPDRFSGHQFPNYSSELNVNALLLGDSALYLCASSFRQAPDEAFFGQGTRLTVV.

The chain recombines TRBV9 with TRBJ1-6, with 8 bases fitting TRBD1. The germline V gene encodes CDR1 SGDLS and CDR2 YYNGEE. J lost 6 bases, V lost 3 bases, and 5 bases had no gene match. There are 15 residues in the CDR3. The CDR3 protein is CASSARTGSNSPLHF. Written as DNA, the CDR3 is TGTGCCAGCAGCGCCCGGACAGGGTCTAATTCACCCCTCCACTTT. The variable domain in full, with the rest retrieved from reference TRBV9 and TRBJ1-6, is DSGVTQTPKHLITATGQRVTLRCSPRSGDLSVYWYQQSLDQGLQFLIQYYNGEERAKGNILERFSAQQFPDLHSELNLSSLELGDSALYFCASSARTGSNSPLHFGNGTRLTVT.

The V call is TRBV30, the J call TRBJ2-5, with TRBD1 matching over 7 bases. Germline CDR1 GTSNPN, CDR2 SVGIG (reference sequence). This CDR3 has 13 residues. J gave up 5 bases and V 1 base, and 4 bases lay outside the gene matches. CDR3 DNA sequence: TGTGCCTGGAGTGCCGGACAGGAGGAGACCCAGTACTTC. Translation gives CAWSAGQEETQYF. The whole variable domain, filled in from reference TRBV30 and TRBJ2-5, reads SQTIHQWPATLVQPVGSPLSLECTVEGTSNPNLYWYRQAAGRGLQLLFYSVGIGQISSEVPQNLSASRPQDRQFILSSKKLLLSDSGFYLCAWSAGQEETQYFGPGTRLLVL.

V is TRBV13 and J is TRBJ1-2; no firm D call. CDR3 length: 13 residues. V was cut by 0 bases and J by 4 bases, with 6 bases left in between. The germline CDR1 and CDR2 sequences are PRHDT and FYEKMQ (reference sequence). Here the CDR3 DNA reads TGTGCCAGCAGCTTAGGCGAGGGCTATGGCTACACCTTC. This codes for CASSLGEGYGYTF.

The V and J genes are TRBV9 and TRBJ2-1, with 9 nucleotides matching TRBD1. CDR3 length: 18 amino acids. CDR1 and CDR2 (germline): SGDLS, YYNGEE. The V segment lost 0 bases and the J segment 2 bases; nucleotides outside the gene matches: 9. In DNA, the CDR3 is TGTGCCAGCAGCGTAGGGTGGGGGGGGACAGGGCCCTACAATGAGCAGTTCTTC. Translation: CASSVGWGGTGPYNEQFF.